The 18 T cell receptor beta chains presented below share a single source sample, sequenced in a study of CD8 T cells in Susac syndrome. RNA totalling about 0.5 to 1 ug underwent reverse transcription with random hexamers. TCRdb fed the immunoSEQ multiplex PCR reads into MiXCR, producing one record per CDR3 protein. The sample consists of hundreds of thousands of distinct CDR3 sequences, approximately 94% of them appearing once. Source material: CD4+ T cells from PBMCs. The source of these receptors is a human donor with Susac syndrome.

CDR3 DNA: TGTGCCAGCAGCTTAGAGGACAGGAATAATTCACCCCTCCACTTT. It yields the protein CASSLEDRNNSPLHF. The chain has TRBV7-6 and TRBJ1-6; 7 positions agree with TRBD1. The CDR3 consists of 15 residues. Germline lookup yields CDR1 SGHVS and CDR2 FNYEAQ. Germline trimming cut 1 base from V and 5 bases from J; bases unmatched to any gene: 2.

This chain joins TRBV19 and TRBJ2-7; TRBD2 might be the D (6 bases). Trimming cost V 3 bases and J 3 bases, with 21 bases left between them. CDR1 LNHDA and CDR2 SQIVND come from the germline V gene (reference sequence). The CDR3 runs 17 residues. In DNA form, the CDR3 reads TGTGCCAGTAGTATCGGTGTCGGCGGGGCAGAAATCTACGAGCAGTACTTC. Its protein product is CASSIGVGGAEIYEQYF.

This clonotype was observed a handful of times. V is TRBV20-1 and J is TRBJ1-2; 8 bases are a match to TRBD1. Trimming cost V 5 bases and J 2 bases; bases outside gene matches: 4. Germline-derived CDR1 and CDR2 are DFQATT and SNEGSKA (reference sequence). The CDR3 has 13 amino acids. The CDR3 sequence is CSARTGMNYGYTF. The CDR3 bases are TGCAGTGCTCGGACAGGGATGAACTATGGCTACACCTTC.

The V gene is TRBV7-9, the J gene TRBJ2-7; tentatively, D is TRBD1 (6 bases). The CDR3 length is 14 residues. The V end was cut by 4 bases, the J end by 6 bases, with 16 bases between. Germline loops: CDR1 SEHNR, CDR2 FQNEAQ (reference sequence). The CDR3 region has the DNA TGTGCCAGCAGCTCCGAGACAGGAGGTACCGAGCAGTACTTC. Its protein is CASSSETGGTEQYF.

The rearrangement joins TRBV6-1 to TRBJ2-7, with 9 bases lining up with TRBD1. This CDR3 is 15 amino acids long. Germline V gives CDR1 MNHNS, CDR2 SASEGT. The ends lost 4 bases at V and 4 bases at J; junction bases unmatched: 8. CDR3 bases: TGTGCCAGCAGTGGCCCGGGACAGGGCTTGTACGAGCAGTACTTC. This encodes CASSGPGQGLYEQYF.

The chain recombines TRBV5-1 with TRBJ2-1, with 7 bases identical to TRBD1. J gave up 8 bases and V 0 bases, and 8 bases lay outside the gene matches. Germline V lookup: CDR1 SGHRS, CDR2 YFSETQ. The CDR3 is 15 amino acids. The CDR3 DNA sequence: TGCGCCAGCAGCTTGGAAGGACAGGCCCTTCATGAGCAGTTCTTC. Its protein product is CASSLEGQALHEQFF.

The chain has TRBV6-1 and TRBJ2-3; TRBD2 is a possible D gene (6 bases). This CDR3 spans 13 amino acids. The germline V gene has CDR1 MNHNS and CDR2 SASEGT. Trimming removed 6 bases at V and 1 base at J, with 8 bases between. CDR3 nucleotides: TGTGCCAGCAGGGAGGGCGGCACAGATACGCAGTATTTT. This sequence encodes CASREGGTDTQYF.

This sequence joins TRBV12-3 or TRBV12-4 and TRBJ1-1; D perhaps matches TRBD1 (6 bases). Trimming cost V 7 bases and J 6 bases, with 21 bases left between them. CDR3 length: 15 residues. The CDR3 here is CASTPPRGEGPEAFF. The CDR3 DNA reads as TGTGCCAGCACCCCACCCAGGGGTGAAGGACCTGAAGCTTTCTTT.

In DNA, the CDR3 is TGTGCCAGCTGGGGCGAGGCAGGGGACTATGGCTACACCTTC. Protein: CASWGEAGDYGYTF. This chain links TRBV9 with TRBJ1-2; D may be TRBD1 (6 bases). This CDR3 region has 14 residues. In germline, CDR1 is SGDLS, CDR2 YYNGEE. The ends were cut back, 7 bases at V and 3 bases at J, with 16 bases in the middle.

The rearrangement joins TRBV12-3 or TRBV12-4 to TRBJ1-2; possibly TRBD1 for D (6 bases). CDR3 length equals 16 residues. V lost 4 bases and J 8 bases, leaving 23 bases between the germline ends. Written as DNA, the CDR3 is TGTGCCAGCAGTTCCGCGGACAGCCCGGGTCTGTTCGGCTACACCTTC. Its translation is CASSSADSPGLFGYTF.

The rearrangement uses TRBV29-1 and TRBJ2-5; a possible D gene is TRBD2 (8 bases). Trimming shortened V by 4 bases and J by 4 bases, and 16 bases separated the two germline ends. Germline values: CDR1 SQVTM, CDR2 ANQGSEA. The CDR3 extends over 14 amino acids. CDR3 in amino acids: CSVGGTRGRETQYF. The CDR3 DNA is TGCAGCGTTGGAGGGACTAGGGGGCGAGAGACCCAGTACTTC.

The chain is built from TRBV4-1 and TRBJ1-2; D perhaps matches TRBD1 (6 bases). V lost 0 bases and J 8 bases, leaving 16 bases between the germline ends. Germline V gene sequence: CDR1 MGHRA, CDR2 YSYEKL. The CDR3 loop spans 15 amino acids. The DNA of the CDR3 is TGCGCCAGCAGCCAAGATTCGATACAGGGAAGAGGCTACACCTTC. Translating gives CASSQDSIQGRGYTF.

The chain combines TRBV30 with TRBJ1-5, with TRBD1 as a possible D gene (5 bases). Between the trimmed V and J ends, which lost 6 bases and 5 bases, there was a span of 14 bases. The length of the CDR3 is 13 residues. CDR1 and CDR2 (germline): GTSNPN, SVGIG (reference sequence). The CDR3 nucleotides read TGTGCCTGCGTGACAGAGAGCGATCAGCCCCAGCATTTT. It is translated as CACVTESDQPQHF.

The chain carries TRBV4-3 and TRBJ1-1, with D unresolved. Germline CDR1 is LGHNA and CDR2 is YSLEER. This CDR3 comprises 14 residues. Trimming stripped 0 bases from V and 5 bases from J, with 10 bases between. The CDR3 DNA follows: TGCGCCAGCAGCCAAGATCGTGCTCTGACTGAAGCTTTCTTT. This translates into CASSQDRALTEAFF.

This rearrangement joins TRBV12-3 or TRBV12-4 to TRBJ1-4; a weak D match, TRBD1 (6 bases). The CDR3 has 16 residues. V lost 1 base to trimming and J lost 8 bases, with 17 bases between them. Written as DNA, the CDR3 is TGTGCCAGCAGTTTAGAGACGGGGGCGCGGGGGGAAAAACTGTTTTTT. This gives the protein CASSLETGARGEKLFF.

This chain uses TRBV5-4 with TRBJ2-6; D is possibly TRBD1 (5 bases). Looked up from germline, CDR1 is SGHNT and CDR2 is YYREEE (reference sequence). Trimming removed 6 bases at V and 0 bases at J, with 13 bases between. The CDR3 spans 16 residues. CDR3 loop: CASTRQIDSGANVLTF. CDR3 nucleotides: TGTGCCAGCACCCGACAGATCGACTCTGGGGCCAACGTCCTGACTTTC.

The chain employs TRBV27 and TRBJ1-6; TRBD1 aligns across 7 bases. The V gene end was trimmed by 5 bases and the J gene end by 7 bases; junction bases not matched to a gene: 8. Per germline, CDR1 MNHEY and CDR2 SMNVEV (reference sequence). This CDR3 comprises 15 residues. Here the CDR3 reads CASSTQGIYNSPLHF. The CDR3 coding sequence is TGTGCCAGCAGTACACAGGGGATATACAATTCACCCCTCCACTTT.

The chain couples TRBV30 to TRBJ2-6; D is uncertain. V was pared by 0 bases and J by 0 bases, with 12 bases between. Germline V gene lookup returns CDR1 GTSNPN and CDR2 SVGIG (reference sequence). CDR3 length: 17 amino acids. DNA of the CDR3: TGTGCCTGGAGTGTACCCCACGATCCCTCTGGGGCCAACGTCCTGACTTTC. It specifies CAWSVPHDPSGANVLTF.